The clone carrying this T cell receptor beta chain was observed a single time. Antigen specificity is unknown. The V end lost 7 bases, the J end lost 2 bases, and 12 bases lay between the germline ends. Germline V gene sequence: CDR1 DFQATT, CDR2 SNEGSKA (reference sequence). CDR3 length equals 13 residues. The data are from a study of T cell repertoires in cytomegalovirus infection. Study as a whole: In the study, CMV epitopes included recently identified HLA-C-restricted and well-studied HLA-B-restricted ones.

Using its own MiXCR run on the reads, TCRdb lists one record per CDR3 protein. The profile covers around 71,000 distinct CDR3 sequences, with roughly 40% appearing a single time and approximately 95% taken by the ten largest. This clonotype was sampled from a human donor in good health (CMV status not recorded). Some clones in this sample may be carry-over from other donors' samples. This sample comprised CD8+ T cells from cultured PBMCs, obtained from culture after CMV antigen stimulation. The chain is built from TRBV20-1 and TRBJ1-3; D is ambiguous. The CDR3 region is CSVPGRAGNTIYF. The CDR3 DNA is TGCAGTGTTCCTGGGAGGGCTGGAAACACCATATATTTT.